This T cell receptor (beta chain) was identified in a study of regulatory T cells in long-lasting Graves disease. Study background: Newly diagnosed Graves' patients had taken antithyroid drugs under 3 months.

Looked up from germline, CDR1 is DFQATT and CDR2 is SNEGSKA (reference sequence). Trimming stripped 5 bases from V and 2 bases from J, with 9 bases between. The CDR3 sequence is 13 residues long. According to the study, TCR beta libraries were built with iRepertoire HTBI primers and CDR3-region Arm-PCR. TCRdb analysed the multiplex PCR reads with MiXCR anew, one entry per CDR3 protein. The table records fewer than 650,000 distinct CDR3 sequences, more than 15% of them present only once. Time point meaning: newly diagnosed GD, antithyroid drugs for less than 3 months. PBMC-derived RNA was used for the TCR library. In addition, the sample was reused for a study of T cells in Graves' hyperthyroidism and ophthalmopathy.

This sequence joins TRBV20-1 and TRBJ1-4; D might be TRBD1 (5 bases). The material sequenced was peripheral blood mononuclear cells (PBMCs), taken at new diagnosis, from a patient treated with antithyroid drugs. This sequence was found in a man aged 18 to 30 with Graves disease. Written as DNA, the CDR3 is TGCAGTGCTGCCGGGACTACTAATGAAAAACTGTTTTTT. The encoded protein is CSAAGTTNEKLFF.